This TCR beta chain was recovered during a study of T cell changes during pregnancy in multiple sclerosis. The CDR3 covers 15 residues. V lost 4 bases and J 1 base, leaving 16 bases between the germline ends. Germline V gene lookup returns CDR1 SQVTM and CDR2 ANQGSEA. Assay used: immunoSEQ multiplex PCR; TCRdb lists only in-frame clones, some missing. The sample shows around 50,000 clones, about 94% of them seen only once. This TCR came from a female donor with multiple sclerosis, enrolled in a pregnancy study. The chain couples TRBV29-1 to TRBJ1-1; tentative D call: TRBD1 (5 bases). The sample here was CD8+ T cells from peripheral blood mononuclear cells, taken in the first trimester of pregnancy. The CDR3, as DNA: TGCAGCGTTGCTGCTAGTGACAGCACGAACACTGAAGCTTTCTTT. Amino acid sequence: CSVAASDSTNTEAFF.